This T cell receptor (beta chain) was profiled in a study of blood T cell repertoires in COVID-19. Background on the study: Samples came from the United States, Italy and Spain, spanning acute and convalescent COVID-19. PBMCs, B-cell-depleted T cells, or T cells provided the cDNA or gDNA that made up the material.

V was clipped by 2 bases and J by 5 bases; unmatched bases: 9. The CDR3 totals 16 residues. CDR1 is SGDLS, CDR2 YYNGEE, per germline. Authors' processing steps: By means of reference gene primer amplification, nucleated cell counts were estimated. Assay used: immunoSEQ multiplex PCR; TCRdb lists only in-frame clones, some missing. V and J calls and clone size are those listed in that table; D and trimming were worked out from the DNA. This table has under 300,000 clones, around 86% appearing once. This chain joins TRBV9 and TRBJ2-5; TRBD2 matches at 10 bases. The sample comprised peripheral blood. This clonotype was sampled from a woman in her twenties or thirties with active or convalescent COVID-19. CDR3 protein: CASSVISGGAGETQYF. Here the CDR3 DNA reads TGTGCCAGCAGCGTGATCAGCGGGGGGGCTGGGGAGACCCAGTACTTC.